Shown below are 28 T cell receptor beta chains from a single sample sequenced in a study of blood T cells in healthy people across ages. Alongside a J-beta primer mix, a sample-barcoded 5' primer served in a second PCR lasting roughly 7 to 11 cycles. TCRdb called the 5' RACE reads again in MiXCR, with one record for every CDR3 protein. The sample records 1.5 million or so distinct CDR3 sequences, around 39% being singletons. Sequenced material: blood. These receptors all come from a woman aged 18-29 years in good health.

The rearrangement links TRBV6-1 to TRBJ2-1; 7 bases match TRBD2. The CDR3 spans 17 residues. Trimming at V came to 7 bases and at J to 0 bases, leaving 12 bases not matched to a gene. CDR1 MNHNS and CDR2 SASEGT come from the germline V gene. The CDR3 here is CASNPWGGMSSYNEQFF. The CDR3 DNA follows: TGTGCCAGCAACCCCTGGGGGGGAATGAGCTCCTACAATGAGCAGTTCTTC.

On this clonotype: Germline is not matched at one junction end, which may reflect a read error. The chain combines TRBV7-3 with TRBJ2-7; D assignment may be TRBD1 or TRBD2 (6 bases each). This CDR3 contains 17 residues. From germline, CDR1 is SGHTA and CDR2 FQGTGA. DNA for the CDR3: TGTGCCAGCAGTCCCGCCCCTAGGAGGGGGGTAACCTACAAGCAGTACTTC. It codes for CASSPAPRRGVTYKQYF.

V is TRBV2 and J is TRBJ2-5; D gene unclear. The V gene's germline CDR1 is SNHLY and CDR2 FYNNEI. Trimming took 6 bases from V and 0 from J, leaving 23 bases between them. The CDR3 has 18 amino acids. This chain's CDR3 is CASSAQEKNPMDQETQYF. Here the CDR3 DNA reads TGTGCCAGCAGCGCCCAAGAGAAGAACCCCATGGACCAAGAGACCCAGTACTTC.

This clonotype was seen only a few times. CDR3 coding DNA: TGTGCCAGCAGCGCCCGGGAGATATCAGATGAGCAGTTCTTC. Translating gives CASSAREISDEQFF. The chain carries TRBV7-7 and TRBJ2-1; weak D call: TRBD2 (6 bases). Germline CDR1 is SSHAT and CDR2 is FNYEAQ (reference sequence). V was pared by 5 bases and J by 8 bases, with 16 bases between. This CDR3 contains 14 residues.

This clonotype was counted between two and nine times. This chain connects TRBV6-1 to TRBJ1-2; D is ambiguous. V was shortened by 2 bases and J by 7 bases, with 5 bases between the two germline ends. CDR3 length: 11 residues. Germline V lookup: CDR1 MNHNS, CDR2 SASEGT. The CDR3 DNA is TGTGCCAGCAGTGAAAGGTTTGGCTACACCTTC. As protein: CASSERFGYTF.

This chain uses TRBV7-3 with TRBJ2-3; 7 bases align to TRBD2. This CDR3 comprises 14 residues. Germline loops: CDR1 SGHTA, CDR2 FQGTGA. Written as DNA, the CDR3 is TGTGCTAGCGGCTCAGGCGGGGGTTCAGATACGCAGTATTTT. It is translated as CASGSGGGSDTQYF.

This chain uses TRBV19 with TRBJ2-1, with no clear D. This CDR3 has 12 amino acids. V gave up 3 bases and J gave up 5 bases, with 5 bases separating them. Per the germline V gene, CDR1 is LNHDA and CDR2 is SQIVND (reference sequence). The CDR3 DNA is TGTGCCAGTAGTATTCCAGACAATGAGCAGTTCTTC. Protein product: CASSIPDNEQFF. Drawing the rest from reference TRBV19 and TRBJ2-1, the complete variable domain is DGGITQSPKYLFRKEGQNVTLSCEQNLNHDAMYWYRQDPGQGLRLIYYSQIVNDFQKGDIAEGYSVSREKKESFPLTVTSAQKNPTAFYLCASSIPDNEQFFGPGTRLTVL.

The chain uses TRBV5-1 and TRBJ1-6; TRBD1 agrees at 7 bases. This CDR3 contains 14 residues. The junction had 3 bases not matched to a gene; V was cut back by 2 bases and J by 7 bases. In germline, CDR1 is SGHRS, CDR2 YFSETQ. CDR3 in amino acids: CASSFGQENSPLHF. CDR3 DNA: TGCGCCAGCAGCTTCGGACAGGAAAATTCACCCCTCCACTTT.

This clonotype was recorded only once. The genes are TRBV2 and TRBJ1-4, with unresolved D. Trimming removed 3 bases from V and 0 bases from J, with 11 bases in between. CDR1 is SNHLY and CDR2 is FYNNEI in the germline V gene. This CDR3 region has 16 residues. In nucleotides, the CDR3 is TGTGCCAGCAGTGAGCGTGAGGCAACAACTAATGAAAAACTGTTTTTT. This codes for CASSEREATTNEKLFF. Filled out from reference TRBV2 and TRBJ1-4, the complete variable domain reads EPEVTQTPSHQVTQMGQEVILRCVPISNHLYFYWYRQILGQKVEFLVSFYNNEISEKSEIFDDQFSVERPDGSNFTLKIRSTKLEDSAMYFCASSEREATTNEKLFFGSGTQLSVL.

The chain uses TRBV12-3 or TRBV12-4 and TRBJ2-7, with 10 bases matching TRBD1. The CDR3 is 12 residues long. V trimming: 5 bases; J trimming: 11 bases; junction bases outside the gene matches: 6. The CDR3 spells CASSVGQGPKYF. The CDR3 coding sequence is TGTGCCAGCAGTGTGGGACAGGGGCCAAAGTACTTC.

The chain employs TRBV20-1 and TRBJ2-3, with TRBD2 as a possible D gene (7 bases). CDR1 is DFQATT, CDR2 SNEGSKA, per germline (reference sequence). The CDR3 loop spans 14 amino acids. The CDR3 bases are TGCAGCGCCTCAGGTGGGGGGGCCTCGGATACGCAGTATTTT. It is translated as CSASGGGASDTQYF.

In its sample, this clonotype was seen a few times. The chain uses TRBV11-2 and TRBJ1-4; tentative D call: TRBD1 (6 bases). Trimming cost V 5 bases and J 12 bases, with 16 bases left between them. There are 13 residues in the CDR3. Germline V CDR1 and CDR2: SGHAT, FQNNGV. In nucleotides, the CDR3 is TGTGCCAGCAGCCAGACATCGGGACAAGAACTGTTTTTT. It yields the protein CASSQTSGQELFF.

This clonotype was recorded once. A much larger clone sits a single nucleotide away, making a read error possible. V usage is TRBV4-3 and J usage is TRBJ2-7; 8 bases align to TRBD1. TRBJ2-5 matches the DNA end more closely, so the J call is doubtful. CDR1 is LGHNA, CDR2 YSLEER, per germline. The CDR3 extends over 19 amino acids. The CDR3: CASNHSSSRQGAPSETQYF. The CDR3 DNA reads as TGCGCCAGCAACCACTCCTCCTCTCGGCAGGGGGCACCGTCAGAGACCCAGTACTTC.

This clonotype was counted between two and nine times. The chain's CDR3 is CASSRGRNTEAFF. DNA of the CDR3: TGTGCCAGCAGCCGAGGACGTAACACTGAAGCTTTCTTT. The gene calls are TRBV27 and TRBJ1-1; no definite D call. The ends were cut back, 6 bases at V and 2 bases at J, with 10 bases in the middle. Germline V gene data show CDR1 as MNHEY and CDR2 as SMNVEV (reference sequence). The CDR3 totals 13 residues.

This clonotype was detected only once. This chain connects TRBV5-5 to TRBJ2-5; possibly TRBD1 or TRBD2 for D (6 bases each). Trimming stripped 2 bases from V and 0 bases from J, with 14 bases between. Germline V lookup: CDR1 SGHKS, CDR2 YYEKEE (reference sequence). The CDR3 sequence is 16 residues long. The CDR3 DNA sequence: TGTGCCAGCAGCTTAGGAGGGACAACGTACCAAGAGACCCAGTACTTC. Protein product: CASSLGGTTYQETQYF.

Written as DNA, the CDR3 is TGTGCCAGCAGTGAGTTGGTAGCGGCGTCAGGTACGCAGTATTTT. Its protein product is CASSELVAASGTQYF. The chain combines TRBV2 with TRBJ2-3, with a possible D match to TRBD2 (6 bases). From germline, CDR1 is SNHLY and CDR2 FYNNEI. V lost 3 bases and J 8 bases, leaving 18 bases between the germline ends. There are 15 residues in the CDR3.

This clonotype was picked up a small number of times. The genes are TRBV10-3 and TRBJ2-3, with TRBD1 matching over 10 bases. The CDR3 sequence is 15 residues long. The trim removed 6 bases at V and 7 bases at J, leaving 10 bases unmatched. From germline, CDR1 is ENHRY and CDR2 SYGVKD. In DNA form, the CDR3 reads TGTGCCATCAGGGGAGCGGGACAGGGGACGAATACGCAGTATTTT. Translation: CAIRGAGQGTNTQYF.

The chain links TRBV4-1 to TRBJ2-2; D could derive from TRBD1 or TRBD2 (6 bases each). The V end was cut by 1 base, the J end by 0 bases, with 9 bases between. Germline values: CDR1 MGHRA, CDR2 YSYEKL. The length of the CDR3 is 16 residues. Written as DNA, the CDR3 is TGCGCCAGCAGCCAAGCGGGGGCTCCGAACACCGGGGAGCTGTTTTTT. This gives the protein CASSQAGAPNTGELFF.

V is TRBV19 and J is TRBJ2-1; unclear D gene. Trimming stripped 4 bases from V and 9 bases from J, with 13 bases between. CDR3 length: 13 residues. Germline V CDR1 and CDR2: LNHDA, SQIVND (reference sequence). In nucleotides, the CDR3 is TGTGCCAGTAGTAACAGTCCCCCCGGTGAGCAGTTCTTC. This gives the protein CASSNSPPGEQFF.

Only one count was recorded for this clonotype. This rearrangement joins TRBV27 to TRBJ1-1; 10 bases align to TRBD1. V was clipped by 6 bases and J by 8 bases; unmatched bases: 9. CDR3 size: 14 residues. Germline CDR1 and CDR2: MNHEY and SMNVEV (reference sequence). CDR3 protein: CASSTLRDRGEAFF. CDR3 DNA: TGTGCCAGCAGCACCCTGAGGGACAGGGGAGAAGCTTTCTTT.

Only a few counts were recorded for this clonotype. The CDR3 reads CASSLDRQPNPARANGYTF. In DNA, the CDR3 is TGTGCCAGCAGCTTAGACCGACAACCAAATCCAGCTCGGGCTAATGGCTACACCTTC. The V call is TRBV7-2, the J call TRBJ1-2; no firm D call. CDR1 and CDR2 (germline): SGHTA, FQGNSA. V lost 1 base to trimming and J lost 6 bases, with 27 bases between them. There are 19 residues in the CDR3. Variable domain in full (rest from reference TRBV7-2 and TRBJ1-2): GAGVSQSPSNKVTEKGKDVELRCDPISGHTALYWYRQSLGQGLEFLIYFQGNSAPDKSGLPSDRFSAERTGGSVSTLTIQRTQQEDSAVYLCASSLDRQPNPARANGYTFGSGTRLTVV.

This clonotype was seen only a few times. The chain carries TRBV10-3 and TRBJ2-3, with 7 bases that match TRBD1. J lost 0 bases, V lost 7 bases, and 7 bases had no gene match. This CDR3 has 15 amino acids. Germline loops: CDR1 ENHRY, CDR2 SYGVKD. The CDR3 DNA reads TGTGCCATCAAAGGACAGGCAGCTAGCACAGATACGCAGTATTTT. It yields the protein CAIKGQAASTDTQYF.

There are many counts of this clonotype. V and J are TRBV7-2 and TRBJ2-1, with D unresolved. With 6 bases removed from V and 3 bases from J, the gap between germline ends came to 9 bases. Germline V gives CDR1 SGHTA, CDR2 FQGNSA. The CDR3 spans 13 residues. The CDR3 loop reads CASSLDLYNEQFF. The CDR3 region has the DNA TGTGCCAGCAGTCTTGACCTCTACAATGAGCAGTTCTTC.

The chain employs TRBV2 and TRBJ2-1; D ambiguous. The assigned J gene may be wrong: the sequence end matches TRBJ2-7 better. Germline loops: CDR1 SNHLY, CDR2 FYNNEI. There are 14 residues in the CDR3. CDR3 nucleotide sequence: TGTGCCAGCTCTATCTCAGAAGCCAACAATGAGCAGTACTTC. It yields the protein CASSISEANNEQYF.

This chain uses TRBV12-3 or TRBV12-4 with TRBJ1-3, with D perhaps TRBD1 (6 bases). V lost 6 bases and J lost 4, with 16 bases in between. The CDR3 contains 15 residues. In nucleotides, the CDR3 is TGTGCCAGCAGAAATTCAGGGGTGGGCGGAAACACCATATATTTT. Translated: CASRNSGVGGNTIYF.

V usage is TRBV5-5 and J usage is TRBJ2-1; either TRBD1 or TRBD2 may supply D (5 bases each). Trimming pared 1 base from V and 4 bases from J, leaving 18 bases between. CDR1 is SGHKS and CDR2 is YYEKEE in the germline V gene (reference sequence). This CDR3 comprises 17 residues. CDR3 sequence reads: CASSLFNPGTSYNEQFF. CDR3 in DNA: TGTGCCAGCAGCTTGTTTAATCCGGGGACCTCATACAATGAGCAGTTCTTC.

In this sample, this clonotype turned up once. V and J are TRBV24-1 and TRBJ2-5, with D perhaps TRBD1 (6 bases). Germline assignment: CDR1 KGHDR and CDR2 SFDVKD. This CDR3 has 15 residues. The V and J ends lost 4 bases and 3 bases respectively, with 14 bases between them. The CDR3 here is CATSDAGEIKETQYF. CDR3 bases: TGTGCCACCAGTGACGCAGGGGAAATCAAAGAGACCCAGTACTTC.

This chain joins TRBV11-2 and TRBJ2-5; 8 positions match TRBD1. Germline CDR1 reads SGHAT; CDR2 reads FQNNGV. The CDR3 sequence is 14 residues long. V lost 5 bases and J lost 3; bases outside the gene matches: 5. CDR3 sequence: CASSGRGLEETQYF. Here the CDR3 DNA reads TGTGCCAGCAGCGGCAGGGGGCTGGAAGAGACCCAGTACTTC.